What follows are 18 T cell receptor beta chains derived from one specimen sequenced in a study of long-term antiretroviral therapy in people with HIV. Runs used v3.0 of the immunoSEQ assay and were done at survey level. The repertoire was sequenced with immunoSEQ multiplex PCR; TCRdb's copy has only in-frame clones and lacks some. The table includes about 28,000 clones, approximately 83% detected once. The starting material was unsorted PBMCs, obtained 2.7 to 2.9 years after starting antiretroviral therapy. The receptor source for this set is a man aged 30 to 45 with HIV.

The V gene is TRBV6-5, the J gene TRBJ1-6, with 9 bases that match TRBD1. The CDR3 runs 15 residues. V lost 7 bases to trimming and J lost 7 bases; unmatched junction nucleotides: 8. The germline gives CDR1 MNHEY, CDR2 SVGAGI. In nucleotides, the CDR3 is TGTGCCAGCAAACTCGCCGGGACAGGGAATTCACCCCTCCACTTT. This sequence encodes CASKLAGTGNSPLHF.

This CDR3 reads CASKETGMNTGELFF. The CDR3 DNA reads as TGTGCCAGCAAAGAAACGGGGATGAACACCGGGGAGCTGTTTTTT. The chain links TRBV2 to TRBJ2-2; D might be TRBD2 (5 bases). Germline assignment: CDR1 SNHLY and CDR2 FYNNEI. CDR3 size: 15 residues. V lost 7 bases and J lost 1, with 13 bases in between.

The rearrangement links TRBV5-4 to TRBJ2-1; 7 positions agree with TRBD2. This CDR3 region has 15 residues. Germline V gene data show CDR1 as SGHNT and CDR2 as YYREEE (reference sequence). J lost 0 bases, V lost 4 bases, and 4 bases had no gene match. This chain's CDR3 is CASSHSGFSYNEQFF. CDR3 nucleotides: TGTGCCAGCAGCCATAGCGGGTTCTCCTACAATGAGCAGTTCTTC.

Comments on this clone: The junction shows a germline mismatch at one end, possibly a read error. The genes are TRBV4-2 and TRBJ1-2; no firm D call. Germline assignment: CDR1 LGHNA and CDR2 YNFKEQ. CDR3 length equals 14 residues. The DNA of the CDR3 is TGTGCCAGCAGCCCCCTCGAGGGAAACTACGGCTACACCTTC. Protein sequence: CASSPLEGNYGYTF.

J is TRBJ2-7 and V is TRBV10-3; 9 bases are shared with TRBD1. The CDR3 covers 16 residues. The junction had 8 bases not matched to a gene; V was cut back by 4 bases and J by 1 base. The germline V gene encodes CDR1 ENHRY and CDR2 SYGVKD. The CDR3: CAISGNPGTGSYEQYF. In DNA form, the CDR3 reads TGTGCCATCAGTGGCAATCCCGGGACAGGGTCCTACGAGCAGTACTTC.

The rearrangement uses TRBV7-3 and TRBJ2-3, with 7 bases identical to TRBD2. V was pared by 5 bases and J by 1 base, with 6 bases of the junction left unmatched. Germline V gene sequence: CDR1 SGHTA, CDR2 FQGTGA. This CDR3 has 15 residues. The CDR3 DNA reads TGTGCCAGCAGCCCGGACGCGGGGGGCACAGATACGCAGTATTTT. Translated, it gives CASSPDAGGTDTQYF. Full variable domain (rest looked up from reference TRBV7-3 and TRBJ2-3): GAGVSQTPSNKVTEKGKYVELRCDPISGHTALYWYRQSLGQGPEFLIYFQGTGAADDSGLPNDRFFAVRPEGSVSTLKIQRTERGDSAVYLCASSPDAGGTDTQYFGPGTRLTVL.

This sequence joins TRBV10-3 and TRBJ2-1; D perhaps matches TRBD2 (6 bases). Trimming took 2 bases from V and 7 from J, leaving 18 bases between them. The CDR3 loop spans 16 amino acids. Germline CDR1 ENHRY, CDR2 SYGVKD. DNA of the CDR3: TGTGCCATCAGTGAGCGGCGGGACGGCATCGGTAATGAGCAGTTCTTC. As protein: CAISERRDGIGNEQFF.

The CDR3 here is CASSSPEGASPYNEQFF. Written as DNA, the CDR3 is TGTGCCAGCAGTTCTCCCGAGGGGGCGAGCCCCTACAATGAGCAGTTCTTC. The chain has TRBV5-4 and TRBJ2-1, with 7 bases identical to TRBD1. Germline CDR1 is SGHNT and CDR2 is YYREEE (reference sequence). V was pared by 5 bases and J by 2 bases, with 13 bases of the junction left unmatched. The CDR3 loop spans 17 amino acids.

The V and J genes are TRBV19 and TRBJ1-5; no definite D call. The germline V gene encodes CDR1 LNHDA and CDR2 SQIVND (reference sequence). Trimming shortened V by 4 bases and J by 2 bases, and 27 bases separated the two germline ends. The CDR3 has 20 amino acids. The CDR3 nucleotides read TGTGCCAGTAGTACCCTTCCCCGTCCAGCATCTCCGGATGGCAATCAGCCCCAGCATTTT. As protein: CASSTLPRPASPDGNQPQHF.

The chain links TRBV18 to TRBJ2-3; D remains unclear. Germline values: CDR1 KGHSH, CDR2 LQKENI. The CDR3 runs to 13 residues. V lost 2 bases to trimming and J lost 2 bases, with 5 bases between them. CDR3 nucleotide sequence: TGTGCCAGCTCACCAGAGATCACAGATACGCAGTATTTT. Protein: CASSPEITDTQYF.

The chain joins TRBV13 to TRBJ1-4; D possibly corresponds to TRBD1 (5 bases). Between the trimmed V and J ends, which lost 4 bases and 7 bases, there was a span of 13 bases. This CDR3 has 14 residues. Germline CDR1 and CDR2: PRHDT and FYEKMQ (reference sequence). CDR3: CASSSQTGVEKLFF. In nucleotides, the CDR3 is TGTGCCAGCAGCTCACAGACGGGGGTTGAAAAACTGTTTTTT.

This chain links TRBV11-2 with TRBJ2-1; tentatively, D is TRBD1 (6 bases). Trimming removed 3 bases from V and 2 bases from J, with 11 bases in between. The CDR3 totals 15 residues. The germline V gene encodes CDR1 SGHAT and CDR2 FQNNGV. The CDR3: CASSFTGPPYNEQFF. DNA for the CDR3: TGTGCCAGCAGCTTCACAGGGCCCCCCTACAATGAGCAGTTCTTC.

This chain uses TRBV19 with TRBJ1-2, with D possibly being TRBD1 (5 bases). The CDR3 has 15 residues. CDR1 is LNHDA, CDR2 SQIVND, per germline (reference sequence). Deletions cut 6 bases from V and 3 bases from J, with 17 bases between. This CDR3 reads CASRKGQGEDYGYTF. In DNA, the CDR3 is TGTGCCAGTAGGAAAGGGCAGGGCGAGGACTATGGCTACACCTTC.

V is TRBV4-1 and J is TRBJ2-5; possibly TRBD2 for D (5 bases). The germline V and J ends were trimmed by 0 bases and 4 bases, with 12 bases remaining between them. CDR1 is MGHRA, CDR2 YSYEKL, per germline. This CDR3 is 15 amino acids long. Here the CDR3 reads CASSQDPMGRETQYF. For the CDR3, the DNA is TGCGCCAGCAGCCAAGATCCGATGGGGAGAGAGACCCAGTACTTC.

CDR3 nucleotide sequence: TGTGCCAGCAGTTTTGCGGGGGTGAGCACAGATACGCAGTATTTT. Translated, it gives CASSFAGVSTDTQYF. The rearrangement joins TRBV27 to TRBJ2-3; 7 bases are a match to TRBD2. Germline loops: CDR1 MNHEY, CDR2 SMNVEV (reference sequence). The CDR3 consists of 15 residues. Trimming removed 3 bases from V and 0 bases from J; junction bases left unmatched: 3.

This clone was counted between two and nine times. The V call is TRBV6-1, the J call TRBJ2-7; tentative D call: TRBD2 (5 bases). From germline, CDR1 is MNHNS and CDR2 SASEGT. The CDR3 covers 15 residues. The V end was cut by 2 bases, the J end by 1 base, with 12 bases between. The CDR3 region has the DNA TGTGCCAGCAGTGAAAGGGAGTTGGAGTCCTACGAGCAGTACTTC. Translated, it gives CASSERELESYEQYF.

V and J are TRBV5-4 and TRBJ2-5, with 10 bases that match TRBD1. Unmatched junction bases numbered 8, after V lost 4 bases and J lost 5 bases. Germline V CDR1 and CDR2: SGHNT, YYREEE (reference sequence). This CDR3 comprises 15 residues. DNA of the CDR3: TGTGCCAGCAGCACCGGGACAGGGGTTTTGGAGACCCAGTACTTC. Amino acids: CASSTGTGVLETQYF.

This clone has a handful of counts. The chain recombines TRBV27 with TRBJ1-2; 11 bases line up with TRBD1. Germline assignment: CDR1 MNHEY and CDR2 SMNVEV (reference sequence). V lost 5 bases, J lost 5 bases, and 7 bases stayed unmatched. The CDR3 extends over 15 amino acids. CDR3 DNA: TGTGCCAGCAGTCCTTCCGGACAGGGGGCTTATGGCTACACCTTC. The encoded protein is CASSPSGQGAYGYTF.